A selection of T cell receptor beta chains follows, all from one sample in a study of human T cells and chemical hapten exposure. TCRdb used MiXCR to reprocess the RACE reads, holding one entry per CDR3 protein. Among some 80,000 distinct CDR3 sequences listed, roughly 11% were seen once. Sequenced material: whole blood, taken in connection with sensitization to the hapten diphenylcyclopropenone (DPC). Every receptor here comes from a man younger than 35 with alopecia areata. Some clones in this sample may be carry-over from other donors' samples. Both conserved end residues are part of each CDR3. The D gene is left open where the match is weak. Size is omitted from some rows. Given values are once, few, many or a class for expanded clones.

D gene	CDR3 length	clone size	J gene	V gene	CDR3 DNA	CDR3 protein
-	14	few	TRBJ2-5	TRBV4-2	TGTGCCAGCAGTCCCGGACAGCGCGGGGAGACCCAGTACTTC	CASSPGQRGETQYF
-	14	few	TRBJ1-6	TRBV10-2	TGCGCCAGCCAGGGTGACTCCTATAATTCACCCCTCCACTTT	CASQGDSYNSPLHF
-	16	-	TRBJ1-1	TRBV11-2	TGTGCCAGCAGCTCACTCGGTTGGGCAGGGACCACTGAAGCTTTCTTT	CASSSLGWAGTTEAFF
-	15	-	TRBJ2-5	TRBV11-2	TGTGCCAGCAGCTTGTGGCGTGGAGGGCAAGAGACCCAGTACTTC	CASSLWRGGQETQYF
TRBD1	14	-	TRBJ1-4	TRBV29-1	TGCAGCGTCGCTTTATTTGGACAGGGTGAAAAACTGTTTTTT	CSVALFGQGEKLFF
-	15	few	TRBJ2-7	TRBV4-3	TGCGCCAGCAGCCAAGATGCGGTCGGATTATACGAGCAGTACTTC	CASSQDAVGLYEQYF
TRBD1	14	many	TRBJ2-3	TRBV29-1	TGCAGCGTTGAACAGGGGGCGCGGACAGATACGCAGTATTTT	CSVEQGARTDTQYF
TRBD2	16	few	TRBJ2-1	TRBV24-1	TGTGCCACCAGTGATGGGGGAGGGAGTCCCTACAATGAGCAGTTCTTC	CATSDGGGSPYNEQFF
-	12	-	TRBJ1-2	TRBV4-3	TGCGCCAGCAGCCAAGATGACGGTCCGAACACCTTC	CASSQDDGPNTF
-	15	many	TRBJ2-4	TRBV7-9	TGTGCCAGCAGCTTAGTGATCAATTCCAAAAACATTCAGTACTTC	CASSLVINSKNIQYF
TRBD2	16	few	TRBJ2-1	TRBV5-8	TGTGCCAGCAGCTGGGGTTATTCGGGGGGAAATAATGAGCAGTTCTTC	CASSWGYSGGNNEQFF